What follows is one T cell receptor beta chain and its context. Its antigen remains unknown. The sample belongs to a study of cytomegalovirus exposure and HLA in healthy donors. Study details: An earlier analysis found around 120 million unique TCR beta sequences from about 190 million T cells.

A multiplex PCR was run with 60 Vbeta primers and 13 Jbeta primers. This table comes from immunoSEQ multiplex PCR, and its TCRdb copy is limited to in-frame clones, with some not included. The data hold some 150,000 clones, with around 80% observed a single time. Healthy bone marrow donors made up the cohort. Between the trimmed V and J ends, which lost 6 bases and 7 bases, there was a span of 18 bases. Germline lookup yields CDR1 SNHLY and CDR2 FYNNEI. There are 14 residues in the CDR3. Study findings and constraints: Differences between HLA loci emerged in a later analysis of TCR association rates, with DRB1 most and HLA-C fewest. Specificity of a few CMV-associated chains for CMV antigens was verified in vitro.

The chain carries TRBV2 and TRBJ1-1; possibly TRBD1 for D (6 bases). The sequenced sample was PBMCs. This TCR derives from a male donor in good health and CMV-seronegative. CDR3 nucleotide sequence: TGTGCCAGCAGAAAACAGGGTCCCAAAGGTGAAGCTTTCTTT. It codes for CASRKQGPKGEAFF.